Below are 11 T cell receptor beta chains sequenced from a single sample in a study of blood T cell repertoires in COVID-19. Sequencing was performed with immunoSEQ multiplex PCR; in TCRdb, only in-frame clones are kept and a portion is missing. The sample contains 300,000 to 450,000 clones, roughly 86% of which appear only once. Specimen: peripheral blood. The receptors here all came from a human donor with acute or convalescent COVID-19. The donor label of this sample is uncertain.

The chain joins TRBV5-1 to TRBJ1-1; D possibly corresponds to TRBD1 (6 bases). The V end lost 0 bases, the J end lost 4 bases, and 19 bases lay between the germline ends. The germline V gene has CDR1 SGHRS and CDR2 YFSETQ. This CDR3 is built from 17 residues. The CDR3 reads CASSLGSGGGYSTEAFF. The CDR3 DNA reads as TGCGCCAGCAGCTTGGGTTCGGGGGGCGGATATAGCACTGAAGCTTTCTTT.

The gene calls are TRBV18 and TRBJ1-2, with D possibly TRBD1 on 6 matching bases. This CDR3 has 14 amino acids. Germline CDR1 KGHSH, CDR2 LQKENI. V was pared by 2 bases and J by 11 bases, with 18 bases between. This CDR3 is CASSPNDVRGWYTF. The DNA of the CDR3 is TGTGCCAGCTCACCAAATGACGTCAGGGGTTGGTACACCTTC.

This chain joins TRBV27 and TRBJ2-7, with D hard to call. The CDR3 sequence is 13 residues long. Germline V gene lookup returns CDR1 MNHEY and CDR2 SMNVEV (reference sequence). V shed 1 base and J shed 3 bases, with 7 bases lying between them. CDR3 sequence (DNA): TGTGCCAGCAGTTTATTATACAGCTACGAGCAGTACTTC. This translates into CASSLLYSYEQYF.

The rearrangement joins TRBV2 to TRBJ2-1; D is possibly TRBD2 (6 bases). Trimming removed 7 bases from V and 3 bases from J, with 10 bases in between. This CDR3 region has 13 residues. Germline loops: CDR1 SNHLY, CDR2 FYNNEI. CDR3 protein: CASTRGNYNEQFF. The CDR3 DNA follows: TGTGCCAGCACGCGGGGAAACTACAATGAGCAGTTCTTC.

The chain is built from TRBV5-1 and TRBJ2-1, with D hard to call. Germline-derived CDR1 and CDR2 are SGHRS and YFSETQ. V lost 1 base and J lost 1, with 9 bases in between. The CDR3 is made up of 15 amino acids. The CDR3 loop is CASSLNGQSYNEQFF. The CDR3 DNA is TGCGCCAGCAGCTTGAATGGGCAGTCCTACAATGAGCAGTTCTTC.

The V call is TRBV10-3, the J call TRBJ2-5, with D possibly being TRBD1 (5 bases). V lost 3 bases, J lost 12 bases, and 20 bases lay in between. Germline CDR1 ENHRY, CDR2 SYGVKD. The CDR3 runs 14 residues. The CDR3 is CAISDPTLDTREYF. Here the CDR3 DNA reads TGTGCCATCAGTGACCCAACCCTGGACACTCGAGAGTACTTC.

The gene calls are TRBV5-5 and TRBJ1-1; 8 bases are shared with TRBD1. The V gene end was trimmed by 1 base and the J gene end by 5 bases; junction bases not matched to a gene: 4. The CDR3 runs to 14 residues. Looked up from germline, CDR1 is SGHKS and CDR2 is YYEKEE (reference sequence). The CDR3 DNA follows: TGTGCCAGCAGCTTGAACAGGGGGGGTACTGAAGCTTTCTTT. Its translation is CASSLNRGGTEAFF.

The chain has TRBV11-2 and TRBJ1-4, with a possible D match to TRBD1 (6 bases). CDR3 size: 15 residues. Between the trimmed V and J ends, which lost 3 bases and 7 bases, there was a span of 15 bases. Germline values: CDR1 SGHAT, CDR2 FQNNGV. CDR3 DNA: TGTGCCAGCAGCTTGGGGACACTAAGTGGTGAAAAACTGTTTTTT. Protein sequence: CASSLGTLSGEKLFF.

V is TRBV18 and J is TRBJ1-6, with 7 bases aligning to TRBD1. The CDR3 loop spans 12 amino acids. Unmatched junction bases numbered 2, after V lost 3 bases and J lost 12 bases. CDR1 is KGHSH, CDR2 LQKENI, per germline. This chain's CDR3 is CASSPGQEPLHF. The CDR3 DNA follows: TGTGCCAGCTCACCCGGACAGGAACCCCTCCACTTT. Filled out from reference TRBV18 and TRBJ1-6, the complete variable domain reads NAGVMQNPRHLVRRRGQEARLRCSPMKGHSHVYWYRQLPEEGLKFMVYLQKENIIDESGMPKERFSAEFPKEGPSILRIQQVVRGDSAAYFCASSPGQEPLHFGNGTRLTVT.

The chain employs TRBV6-5 and TRBJ1-2; 9 bases map to TRBD1. From germline, CDR1 is MNHEY and CDR2 SVGAGI. The CDR3 runs 15 residues. With 4 bases clipped from V and 4 bases from J, the junction kept 7 bases outside the gene matches. CDR3 nucleotide sequence: TGTGCCAGCAGTTTTACCGGGACAGGGTCCTATGGCTACACCTTC. As protein: CASSFTGTGSYGYTF.

This sequence joins TRBV19 and TRBJ1-4, with TRBD1 matching 9 bases. The CDR3 is 14 residues long. V shed 8 bases, J shed 8 bases, and the junction held 9 bases outside the gene matches. The germline gives CDR1 LNHDA, CDR2 SQIVND (reference sequence). The CDR3 coding sequence is TGTGCCAGTGACAACAGGGGGCTAAGCGAAAAACTGTTTTTT. Protein product: CASDNRGLSEKLFF. Together with reference TRBV19 and TRBJ1-4, the CDR3 gives the full variable domain: DGGITQSPKYLFRKEGQNVTLSCEQNLNHDAMYWYRQDPGQGLRLIYYSQIVNDFQKGDIAEGYSVSREKKESFPLTVTSAQKNPTAFYLCASDNRGLSEKLFFGSGTQLSVL.